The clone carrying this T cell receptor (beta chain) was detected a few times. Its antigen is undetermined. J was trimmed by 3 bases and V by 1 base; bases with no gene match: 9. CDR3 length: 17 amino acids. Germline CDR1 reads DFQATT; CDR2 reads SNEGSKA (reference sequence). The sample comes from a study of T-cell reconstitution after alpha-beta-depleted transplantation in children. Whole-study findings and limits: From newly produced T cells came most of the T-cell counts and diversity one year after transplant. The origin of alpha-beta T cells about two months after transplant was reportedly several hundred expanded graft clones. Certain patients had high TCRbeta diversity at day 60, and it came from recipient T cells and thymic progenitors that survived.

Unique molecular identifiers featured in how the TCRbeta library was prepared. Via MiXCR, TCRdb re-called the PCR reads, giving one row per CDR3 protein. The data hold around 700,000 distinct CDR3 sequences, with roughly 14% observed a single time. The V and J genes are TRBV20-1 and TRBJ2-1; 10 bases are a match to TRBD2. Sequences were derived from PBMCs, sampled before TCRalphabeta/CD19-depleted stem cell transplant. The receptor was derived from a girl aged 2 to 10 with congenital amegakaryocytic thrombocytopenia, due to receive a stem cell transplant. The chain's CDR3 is CSARGGSGGIFYNEQFF. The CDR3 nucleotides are TGCAGTGCTAGAGGGGGTAGCGGGGGGATTTTCTACAATGAGCAGTTCTTC.